Listed below are T cell receptor beta chains from one sample, sequenced in a study of shared clonotypes between healthy human individuals. Assay used: immunoSEQ multiplex PCR; TCRdb lists only in-frame clones, some missing. This table holds hundreds of thousands of clones, around three quarters found once. Sequencing was performed on PBMCs. The receptors derive from a woman aged 40 to 55 in good health. Some clones in this sample may be carry-over from other donors' samples. The CDR3 runs from the conserved cysteine through the conserved F or W.

v_gene	j_gene	CDR3aa
TRBV5-4	TRBJ2-7	CASSPEGSPYEQYF
TRBV15	TRBJ1-1	CATSRGGEGGTEAFF
TRBV13	TRBJ1-4	CASSTGTGDFNEKLFF
TRBV30	TRBJ1-4	CAWRASGRLSEKLFF
TRBV19	TRBJ2-4	CASSGQGTNIQYF
TRBV30	TRBJ1-1	CAWSVGTGNTEAFF
TRBV2	TRBJ1-2	CAIPRTGTGYTF
TRBV7-8	TRBJ2-5	CASSLLTETQYF
TRBV28	TRBJ1-5	CASVGGFLGNQPQHF
TRBV6-5	TRBJ2-7	CASSYGPDSYEQYF
TRBV5-1	TRBJ2-1	CASSLAGTRTFHEQFF
TRBV20-1	TRBJ2-3	CSARGGDTQYF
TRBV15	TRBJ2-1	CATSKGGWQGANEQFF
TRBV7-8	TRBJ1-2	CASSFYTDLYGYTF
TRBV4-2	TRBJ2-4	CASSLRSGDIQYF
TRBV5-4	TRBJ2-7	CASGREASSYEQYF
TRBV28	TRBJ2-4	CASSLRGRVVENIQYF